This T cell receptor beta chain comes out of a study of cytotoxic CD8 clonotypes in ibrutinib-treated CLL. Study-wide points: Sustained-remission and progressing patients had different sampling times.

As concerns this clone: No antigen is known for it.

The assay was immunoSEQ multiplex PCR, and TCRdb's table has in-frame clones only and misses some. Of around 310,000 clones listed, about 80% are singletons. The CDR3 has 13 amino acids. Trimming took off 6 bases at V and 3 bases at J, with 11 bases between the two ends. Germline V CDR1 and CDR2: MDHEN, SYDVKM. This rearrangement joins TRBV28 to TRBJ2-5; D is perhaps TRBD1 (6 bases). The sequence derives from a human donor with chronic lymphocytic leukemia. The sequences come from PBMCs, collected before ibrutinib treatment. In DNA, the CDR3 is TGTGCCAGCAGGGACAGAGGGGAAGAGACCCAGTACTTC. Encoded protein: CASRDRGEETQYF.